Included here is one T cell receptor (beta chain) sequence, with context. This CDR3 comprises 14 residues. Germline V CDR1 and CDR2: SGHTA, FQGNSA. Trimming removed 4 bases from V and 8 bases from J; junction bases left unmatched: 5. The table came from immunoSEQ multiplex PCR; TCRdb's copy has only in-frame clones and leaves some out. In the table there are 60,000 or so clones, about 87% of which are singletons. The data were obtained in a study of T cell changes during pregnancy in multiple sclerosis. Sequences were derived from peripheral blood, sampled in the first trimester of pregnancy. This sequence was found in a female donor in good health, enrolled as a control in a pregnancy study. The chain recombines TRBV7-2 with TRBJ1-6; 7 positions match TRBD1. The chain's CDR3 is CASSWGTEDSPLHF. DNA of the CDR3: TGTGCCAGCAGCTGGGGGACAGAGGATTCACCCCTCCACTTT.